Listed here is a single TCR beta chain. Measured with immunoSEQ multiplex PCR; TCRdb has only the in-frame clones, and not every one. Of more than 75,000 clones listed, roughly 86% are singletons. J was trimmed by 5 bases and V by 1 base; bases with no gene match: 7. The CDR3 is 15 residues long. Germline CDR1 is SGHTA and CDR2 is FQGTGA. These data originate in a study of control samples from healthy donors and cancer patients. The receptor was derived from a man in his fifties or sixties in good health. Sequencing was done on a sample of blood. This chain connects TRBV7-3 to TRBJ2-5; 7 bases are a match to TRBD1. The CDR3 nucleotides are TGTGCCAGCAGCTTAATGTCAGGGGGTTTCGAGACCCAGTACTTC. Translating gives CASSLMSGGFETQYF.